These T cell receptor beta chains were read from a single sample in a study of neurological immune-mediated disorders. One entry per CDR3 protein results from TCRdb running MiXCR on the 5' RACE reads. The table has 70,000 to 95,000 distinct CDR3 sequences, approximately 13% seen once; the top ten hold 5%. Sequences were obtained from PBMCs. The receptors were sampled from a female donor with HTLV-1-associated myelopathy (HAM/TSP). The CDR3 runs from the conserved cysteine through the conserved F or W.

CDR3: CASRGTGFQGGYTF; J: TRBJ1-2; V: TRBV2
CDR3: CASSQEAGGLNEQFF; J: TRBJ2-1; V: TRBV3-1
CDR3: CATSGRTGGANIQYF; J: TRBJ2-4; V: TRBV15
CDR3: CASSSWGTGGVSYEQYF; J: TRBJ2-7; V: TRBV7-9
CDR3: CASSLLTTEAFF; J: TRBJ1-1; V: TRBV16
CDR3: CSVRRGNQPQHF; J: TRBJ1-5; V: TRBV20-1
CDR3: CASSFLLAYNEQFF; J: TRBJ2-1; V: TRBV28
CDR3: CASSKGTGNEETQYF; J: TRBJ2-5; V: TRBV21-1
CDR3: CSARDPLAGGLADSAQYF; J: TRBJ2-5; V: TRBV20-1
CDR3: CASSRRSREATEAFF; J: TRBJ1-1; V: TRBV27
CDR3: CASSLEGIGNQPQHF; J: TRBJ1-5; V: TRBV5-1
CDR3: CASSLSLGLGTDEQFF; J: TRBJ2-1; V: TRBV7-7
CDR3: CSARVPGQGATNEKLFF; J: TRBJ1-4; V: TRBV20-1
CDR3: CASSLDVGGNQPQHF; J: TRBJ1-5; V: TRBV7-9
CDR3: CASSLNVGYEQYF; J: TRBJ2-7; V: TRBV7-3
CDR3: CASSVVDSETQYF; J: TRBJ2-5; V: TRBV19
CDR3: CSARGGPYEQYF; J: TRBJ2-7; V: TRBV20-1
CDR3: CSAMRGVPYEQYF; J: TRBJ2-7; V: TRBV20-1
CDR3: CASSPTPTSSGANVLTF; J: TRBJ2-6; V: TRBV4-1
CDR3: CASSQSLSSYNEQFF; J: TRBJ2-1; V: TRBV4-1
CDR3: CAIRDRGGETQYF; J: TRBJ2-5; V: TRBV10-3
CDR3: CASSPDESYEQYF; J: TRBJ2-7; V: TRBV7-8